The clone carrying this TCR beta chain was counted between two and nine times. Its antigen is unidentified. Germline V CDR1 and CDR2: LNHDA, SQIVND (reference sequence). J lost 6 bases, V lost 8 bases, and 11 bases had no gene match. The CDR3 covers 15 residues. This sample was taken from a study of vaccination effects on CD4 cells after COVID-19. The method was immunoSEQ multiplex PCR; TCRdb's version includes in-frame clones alone and lacks a portion of them. The table has under 80,000 clones, roughly 73% seen once. Viral peptide pools were used in the ViraFEST assay to expand antigen-specific CD4+ T cells, and sequencing came afterward. Following culture for about ten days, CD4+ T cells were isolated. Between March and December 2020, the person had a SARS-CoV-2 infection that PCR confirmed.

This sequence originates from a human donor who had a prior SARS-CoV-2 infection. V is TRBV19 and J is TRBJ2-1, with 9 bases fitting TRBD2. The sample in question was CD4+ T cells from PBMCs cultured with HIV peptides, obtained before COVID-19 vaccination. Subset meaning: HIV-1 Nef peptide pool negative control/reference culture. The CDR3 sequence is CASRSLAGIFNEQFF. CDR3 bases: TGTGCCAGTCGGAGTCTAGCGGGGATCTTCAATGAGCAGTTCTTC.